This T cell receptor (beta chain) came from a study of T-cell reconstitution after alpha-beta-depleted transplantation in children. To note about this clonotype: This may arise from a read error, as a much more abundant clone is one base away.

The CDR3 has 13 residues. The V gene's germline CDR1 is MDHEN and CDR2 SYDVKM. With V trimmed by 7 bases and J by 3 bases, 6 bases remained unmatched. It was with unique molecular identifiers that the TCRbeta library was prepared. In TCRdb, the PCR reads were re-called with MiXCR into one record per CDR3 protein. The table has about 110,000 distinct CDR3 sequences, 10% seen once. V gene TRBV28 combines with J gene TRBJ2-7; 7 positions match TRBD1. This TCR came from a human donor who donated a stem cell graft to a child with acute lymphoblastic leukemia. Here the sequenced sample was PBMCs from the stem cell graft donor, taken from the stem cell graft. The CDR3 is CASMGNRGYEQYF. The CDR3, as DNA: TGTGCCAGCATGGGCAACAGGGGCTACGAGCAGTACTTC.